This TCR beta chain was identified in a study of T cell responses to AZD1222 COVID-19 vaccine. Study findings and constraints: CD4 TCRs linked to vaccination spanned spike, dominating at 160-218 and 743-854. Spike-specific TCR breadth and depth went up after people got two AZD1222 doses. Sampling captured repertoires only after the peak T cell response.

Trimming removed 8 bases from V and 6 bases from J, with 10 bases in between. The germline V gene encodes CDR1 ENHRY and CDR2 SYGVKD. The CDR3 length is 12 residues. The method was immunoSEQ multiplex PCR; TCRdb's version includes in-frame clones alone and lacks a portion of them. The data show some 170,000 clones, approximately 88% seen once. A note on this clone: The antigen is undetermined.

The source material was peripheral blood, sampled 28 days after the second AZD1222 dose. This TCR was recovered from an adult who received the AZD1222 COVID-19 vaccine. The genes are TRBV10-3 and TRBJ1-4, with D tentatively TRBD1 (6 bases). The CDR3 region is CAIRSGDEKLFF. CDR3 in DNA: TGTGCCATCCGATCAGGGGATGAAAAACTGTTTTTT.